These 32 T cell receptor beta chains came from one sample sequenced in a study of monozygotic twins with inflammatory bowel disease. TCRdb derives one entry per CDR3 protein from the 5' RACE reads, leaving out DNA. Here the sample table reports roughly 200,000 distinct CDR3 sequences. The sequencing input was blood. These receptor sequences come from a human donor with ulcerative colitis or Crohn's disease, or a healthy co-twin of an affected twin (not recorded which).

This chain joins TRBV9 and TRBJ1-2. The CDR3 length is 14 residues. Germline V gives CDR1 SGDLS, CDR2 YYNGEE. The CDR3 region is CASSTPGLRTGYTF.

The CDR3 here is CASSFIAGGSDTQYF. V is TRBV6-1 and J is TRBJ2-3; the TCRdb call, TRBD2, lacks DNA for checking. This CDR3 comprises 15 residues. Germline CDR1 and CDR2: MNHNS and SASEGT.

V usage is TRBV11-2 and J usage is TRBJ1-2; TCRdb's D call, TRBD1, is unchecked because there is no DNA. This CDR3 spans 12 amino acids. The germline V gene has CDR1 SGHAT and CDR2 FQNNGV. CDR3 protein: CASSSRRGFNTF.

V is TRBV6-5 and J is TRBJ1-2. Germline V lookup: CDR1 MNHEY, CDR2 SVGAGI. The CDR3 is made up of 11 amino acids. CDR3: CASSSVGGYTF.

The CDR3: CASSQYRNTGELFF. This chain links TRBV3-1 with TRBJ2-2. The CDR3 length is 14 residues. Germline V gene lookup returns CDR1 LGHDT and CDR2 YNNKEL (reference sequence).

The V gene is TRBV3-1, the J gene TRBJ2-7. The CDR3 loop spans 14 amino acids. The germline V gene has CDR1 LGHDT and CDR2 YNNKEL (reference sequence). CDR3 sequence: CASSPSRTFYEQYF.

The rearrangement joins TRBV12-3 or TRBV12-4 to TRBJ1-4. The CDR3 consists of 14 residues. This CDR3 is CASSFRVANEKLFF.

The V gene is TRBV4-1, the J gene TRBJ2-3; there is no DNA to check the TCRdb D call of TRBD2. The germline V gene has CDR1 MGHRA and CDR2 YSYEKL. The CDR3 spans 16 residues. CDR3 in amino acids: CASSQEDRAGTDTQYF.

This chain joins TRBV5-6 and TRBJ2-7; with no DNA, the TCRdb D assignment of TRBD1 cannot be verified. CDR1 is SGHDT and CDR2 is YYEEEE in the germline V gene. The CDR3 consists of 15 residues. The CDR3 loop is CASSLAGQAFYEQYF.

The chain employs TRBV5-1 and TRBJ2-3; the TCRdb call, TRBD1, lacks DNA for checking. This CDR3 is built from 15 residues. Germline values: CDR1 SGHRS, CDR2 YFSETQ. The CDR3 reads CASSLTGDGTDTQYF.

The chain couples TRBV5-1 to TRBJ1-2; TCRdb's D gene call, TRBD1, goes unchecked for lack of DNA. Germline V gene lookup returns CDR1 SGHRS and CDR2 YFSETQ. This CDR3 has 15 residues. The CDR3 protein is CASSLEGGAGYGYTF.

The chain recombines TRBV20-1 with TRBJ2-7; TCRdb picks TRBD1, but there is no DNA to check that call. CDR1 and CDR2 from the germline V gene are DFQATT and SNEGSKA (reference sequence). The CDR3 loop spans 15 amino acids. Here the CDR3 reads CSARRGTDYSYEQYF.

CDR3 in amino acids: CATSDQPGLATDTQYF. The gene calls are TRBV24-1 and TRBJ2-3; TCRdb returns TRBD1, unconfirmable since there is no DNA. This CDR3 comprises 16 residues. The germline CDR1 and CDR2 sequences are KGHDR and SFDVKD.

The J gene is TRBJ1-1, the V gene TRBV4-1; TCRdb names TRBD1, which stays unverified in the absence of DNA. This CDR3 is built from 14 residues. Germline values: CDR1 MGHRA, CDR2 YSYEKL. The CDR3 loop is CASSHPGTGVEAFF.

The chain uses TRBV10-3 and TRBJ1-1; TCRdb calls TRBD1, which cannot be checked without DNA. Germline V gives CDR1 ENHRY, CDR2 SYGVKD. The CDR3 length is 15 residues. The CDR3 here is CAIRDHGQPNTEAFF.

The chain joins TRBV5-4 to TRBJ1-4; the TRBD1 assignment by TCRdb is unverifiable without DNA. The CDR3 runs 15 residues. CDR1 is SGHNT, CDR2 YYREEE, per germline (reference sequence). CDR3 in amino acids: CASSLGQGLNEKLFF.

The chain combines TRBV20-1 with TRBJ2-7. The germline V gene has CDR1 DFQATT and CDR2 SNEGSKA (reference sequence). This CDR3 has 15 amino acids. CDR3 protein: CSANILAGIPYEQYF.

The chain employs TRBV5-1 and TRBJ2-5; TCRdb picks TRBD2, but there is no DNA to check that call. The CDR3 runs to 14 residues. Germline-derived CDR1 and CDR2 are SGHRS and YFSETQ. The CDR3 spells CASSLGQGMETQYF.

This chain uses TRBV29-1 with TRBJ1-1. Germline V lookup: CDR1 SQVTM, CDR2 ANQGSEA. CDR3 length: 12 amino acids. This CDR3 reads CSVGGMNTEAFF.

The V call is TRBV20-1, the J call TRBJ1-5; the D call from TCRdb, TRBD1, cannot be confirmed without DNA. This CDR3 region has 14 residues. The V gene's germline CDR1 is DFQATT and CDR2 SNEGSKA (reference sequence). CDR3 protein: CSAPQAPGKQPQHF.

The V call is TRBV5-4, the J call TRBJ1-4; as DNA is missing, the TRBD1 call by TCRdb cannot be tested. The germline CDR1 and CDR2 sequences are SGHNT and YYREEE (reference sequence). The length of the CDR3 is 14 residues. CDR3 amino acids: CASTLTGTNEKLFF.

This chain connects TRBV12-3 or TRBV12-4 to TRBJ1-5; the TRBD1 assignment by TCRdb is unverifiable without DNA. CDR3 length equals 14 residues. The CDR3 here is CASRKTGQGQPQHF.

V and J are TRBV5-1 and TRBJ1-6. Germline values: CDR1 SGHRS, CDR2 YFSETQ. The CDR3 sequence is 15 residues long. The CDR3 spells CASSLDNPHDSPLHF. The full variable domain, rest sourced from reference TRBV5-1 and TRBJ1-6, is KAGVTQTPRYLIKTRGQQVTLSCSPISGHRSVSWYQQTPGQGLQFLFEYFSETQRNKGNFPGRFSGRQFSNSRSEMNVSTLELGDSALYLCASSLDNPHDSPLHFGNGTRLTVT.

The CDR3: CATSDSGPSSYNEQFF. The chain couples TRBV24-1 to TRBJ2-1; TCRdb's assignment of TRBD2 cannot be checked, as there is no DNA. The CDR3 has 16 amino acids. The germline V gene encodes CDR1 KGHDR and CDR2 SFDVKD.

The rearrangement uses TRBV7-2 and TRBJ2-7; absent DNA, TCRdb's TRBD1 call cannot be checked. The CDR3 consists of 13 residues. Germline CDR1 is SGHTA and CDR2 is FQGNSA. CDR3 region: CASTPQVQTVQYF.

J is TRBJ2-6 and V is TRBV5-1. Germline lookup yields CDR1 SGHRS and CDR2 YFSETQ. The CDR3 extends over 17 amino acids. This CDR3 reads CASSFSTGISGANVLTF.

The chain uses TRBV20-1 and TRBJ2-1; there is no DNA to check the TCRdb D call of TRBD1. Germline values: CDR1 DFQATT, CDR2 SNEGSKA (reference sequence). The CDR3 is 16 amino acids. The CDR3 loop is CSAQPRDTNSYNEQFF.

Here the CDR3 reads CSAASDLTEAFF. The J gene is TRBJ1-1, the V gene TRBV20-1. CDR1 and CDR2 (germline): DFQATT, SNEGSKA (reference sequence). The CDR3 contains 12 residues.

The chain links TRBV6-5 to TRBJ1-1. Germline V gene sequence: CDR1 MNHEY, CDR2 SVGAGI. The length of the CDR3 is 13 residues. CDR3 region: CASSYSSNTEAFF.

The chain links TRBV5-5 to TRBJ2-7. The CDR3 totals 13 residues. Germline CDR1 is SGHKS and CDR2 is YYEKEE (reference sequence). CDR3: CASSLGTDNEQYF.

This rearrangement joins TRBV29-1 to TRBJ1-6. The length of the CDR3 is 14 residues. CDR1 SQVTM and CDR2 ANQGSEA come from the germline V gene. Here the CDR3 reads CSVLTADYNSPLHF.

The genes are TRBV5-1 and TRBJ2-3. The CDR3 length is 16 residues. Germline CDR1 and CDR2: SGHRS and YFSETQ. The CDR3 is CASSLEASFSTDTQYF.